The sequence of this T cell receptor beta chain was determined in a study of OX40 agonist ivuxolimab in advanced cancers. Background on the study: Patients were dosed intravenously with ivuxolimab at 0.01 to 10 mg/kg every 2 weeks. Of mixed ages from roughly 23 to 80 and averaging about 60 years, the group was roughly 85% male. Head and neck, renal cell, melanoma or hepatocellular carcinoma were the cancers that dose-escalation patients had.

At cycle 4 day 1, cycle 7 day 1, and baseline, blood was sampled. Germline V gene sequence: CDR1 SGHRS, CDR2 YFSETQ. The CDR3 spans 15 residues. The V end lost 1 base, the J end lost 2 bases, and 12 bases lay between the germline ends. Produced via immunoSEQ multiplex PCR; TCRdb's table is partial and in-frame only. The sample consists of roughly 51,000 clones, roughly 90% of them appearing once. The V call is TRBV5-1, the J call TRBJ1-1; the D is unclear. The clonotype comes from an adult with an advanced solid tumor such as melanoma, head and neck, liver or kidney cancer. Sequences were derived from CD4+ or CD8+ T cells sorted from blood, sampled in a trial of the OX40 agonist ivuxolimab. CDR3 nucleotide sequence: TGCGCCAGCAGCTTGAGTAGCTCCATTAACACTGAAGCTTTCTTT. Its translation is CASSLSSSINTEAFF.